These T cell receptor beta chains were read from a single sample in a study of early T cells in non-severe SARS-CoV-2 infection. MiXCR, run by TCRdb on the 5' RACE reads, gives a single entry per CDR3 protein. The sample has roughly 90,000 distinct CDR3 sequences, 14% to 15% seen once. The sample was whole blood. These receptors all stem from an adult who was a healthcare worker with PCR-confirmed SARS-CoV-2 infection or an uninfected control (not recorded which). CDR3s leave out the opening cysteine and the closing phenylalanine or tryptophan. Each record gives: CDR3 protein, J gene, V gene.

CDR3: ASSVRIVGTDTQY
J: TRBJ2-3
V: TRBV9

CDR3: ASSSGGRGQETQY
J: TRBJ2-5
V: TRBV11-2

CDR3: ASSLTTGTYGYT
J: TRBJ1-2
V: TRBV5-5

CDR3: ASSLGQIYNEQF
J: TRBJ2-1
V: TRBV5-6

CDR3: ASSRTSRELF
J: TRBJ2-2
V: TRBV6-6

CDR3: ATSDPSQSYNEQF
J: TRBJ2-1
V: TRBV24-1

CDR3: ASSEDSSYNEQF
J: TRBJ2-1
V: TRBV10-2

CDR3: ASSLRPGQTERL
J: TRBJ1-3
V: TRBV12-3/TRBV12-4

CDR3: SVERGAEGYT
J: TRBJ1-2
V: TRBV29-1

CDR3: ASSLVHVAADTQY
J: TRBJ2-3
V: TRBV11-2

CDR3: ASSLIQWGARGTQY
J: TRBJ2-3
V: TRBV14

CDR3: SASIQRGDTQY
J: TRBJ2-5
V: TRBV20-1

CDR3: ASRDQRNRGGEKLF
J: TRBJ1-4
V: TRBV2

CDR3: ASSSGSDTQY
J: TRBJ2-3
V: TRBV5-1

CDR3: ASSEARTSGNNEQF
J: TRBJ2-1
V: TRBV2

CDR3: ASSSWYSSTDTQY
J: TRBJ2-3
V: TRBV7-2

CDR3: SASANVPQSAGTYNEQF
J: TRBJ2-1
V: TRBV20-1

CDR3: ASFPKEGITDTQY
J: TRBJ2-3
V: TRBV7-9

CDR3: ASSQRASSPLH
J: TRBJ1-6
V: TRBV4-1

CDR3: SASQDGYGYT
J: TRBJ1-2
V: TRBV20-1

CDR3: AINTPESDEQF
J: TRBJ2-1
V: TRBV10-3

CDR3: ASNKGQVNEKLF
J: TRBJ1-4
V: TRBV6-6

CDR3: ASNLRTGGNTEAF
J: TRBJ1-1
V: TRBV6-4

CDR3: ASSIRQGASTEAF
J: TRBJ1-1
V: TRBV7-9

CDR3: ASSFSQRANTEAF
J: TRBJ1-1
V: TRBV7-2

CDR3: SAREQEFAEAF
J: TRBJ1-1
V: TRBV20-1

CDR3: ASSLFGRMVRGEGTEAF
J: TRBJ1-1
V: TRBV27

CDR3: ASSPPSGARGQGYT
J: TRBJ1-2
V: TRBV4-1

CDR3: ASKRGPQETQY
J: TRBJ2-5
V: TRBV7-2

CDR3: ASSVDQFDQPQH
J: TRBJ1-5
V: TRBV9

CDR3: ASNKQGTGELF
J: TRBJ2-2
V: TRBV2

CDR3: ASSVDSGRDYGYT
J: TRBJ1-2
V: TRBV10-2

CDR3: ASSPHLGYGYT
J: TRBJ1-2
V: TRBV7-9

CDR3: ASSIVRSDTQY
J: TRBJ2-3
V: TRBV19

CDR3: ASSPQGLAGGLSTDTQY
J: TRBJ2-3
V: TRBV18

CDR3: ASSRNDRANQPQH
J: TRBJ1-5
V: TRBV12-3/TRBV12-4

CDR3: ASSPQFADYYYSNQPQH
J: TRBJ1-5
V: TRBV18

CDR3: SARGGGGPQRTDTQY
J: TRBJ2-3
V: TRBV20-1

CDR3: ASSEMLSGGQF
J: TRBJ2-1
V: TRBV6-1

CDR3: ASSPPLRTAKETQY
J: TRBJ2-5
V: TRBV7-9

CDR3: ASSPPILGRLYGYT
J: TRBJ1-2
V: TRBV18